This TCR beta chain originates from a study of T-cell memory formation after mild COVID-19 (dated by TCRdb to the early 2020s). For context, the study as a whole: TCR sequence clusters from the two donors were found to be largely donor specific. In a couple of donors, T-cell clones that expanded and contracted after mild COVID-19 were tracked by sequencing TCRalpha and TCRbeta repertoires over time. Two young, previously healthy adult volunteers made up the cohort, one male and one female. Points the paper makes about the study in general: Contracting CD4+ clones were found mainly in CM and EM memory subsets, while CD8+ clones were enriched in EMRA. Only a couple of mild cases were covered in the study, and larger cohorts including severe cases with pre-infection samples were considered necessary. Clones that contracted from day 15 to 85 showed balanced CD4/CD8 phenotypes, whereas a second wave of clones that expanded from day 15 to 37 leaned towards CD4+. Some responding clones were detected in pre-infection memory, which suggested that pre-existing cross-reactive memory T cells had joined the SARS-CoV-2 response. Whether the second-wave clones peaking on day 37 were SARS-CoV-2 specific was not confirmed.

This clonotype was observed many times. Its antigen has not been determined. No much larger clone exists at a distance of one base, and base qualities are not known. PBMCs were isolated by Ficoll-Paque density gradient centrifugation. Sequencing used an Illumina NovaSeq 6000. Using 5'RACE with constant-segment primers, TCRalpha and TCRbeta cDNA libraries were constructed, with sample barcodes and unique molecular identifiers added in the process. RNA was extracted from every sample with Trizol reagent. Libraries were amplified in two PCR steps, with a second sample barcode and Illumina TruSeq adapters added in the second step. Sequencing of libraries was performed on an Illumina NovaSeq with 2 x 150 bp paired-end reads. The original pipeline was this. The reads were demultiplexed and collapsed into UMI-guided consensus sequences using migec v1.2.7. Using mixcr v2.1.11, UMI consensuses were aligned to TRA and TRB V and J templates and then assembled into clonotypes. Clonotypes were classified as expanded or contracted when called significant by both edgeR and NoisET, with noise models trained on biological replicates. For edgeR calls, a false discovery rate-adjusted p below 0.01 and a log2 fold-change threshold of 1 were applied. As an exploratory analysis of dynamics, max-normalized trajectories of the 1000 most abundant clonotypes were examined by PCA with hierarchical clustering. Separately sequenced CD4+ and CD8+ repertoires were used to assign the CD4 or CD8 phenotype of responding clones. TCRdb itself trimmed the public reads at Q25 with fastp, ran MiXCR and retained productive beta chains. Each CDR3 protein appears once, grouped with its most common genes and DNA. TCRdb, not the authors, supplied the V and J calls. The sample has some 14,000 distinct CDR3 sequences on record, around 15% of them singletons. The ten largest clones capture roughly three fifths of the sample.

The TCR comes from a man between 18 and 35 years old who had mild COVID-19 (a few samples of this study predate the infection). The sample titles of this study are shuffled in the database, so cell type and time point are left out; the donor was told from shared clones. The sample taken for sequencing was PBMCs or a T cell subset sorted from them (not recorded which).

Here is the DNA: TGTGCCAGCAGTGACCCCGGGACACCTTATGGCTACACCTTC. Translated, it reads CASSDPGTPYGYTF. Here the chain combines TRBV6-2 or TRBV6-3 and TRBJ1-2, with TRBD1 tentatively as D gene (6 bases match). Its CDR3 holds 14 amino acids, cysteine through phenylalanine. The kept DNA is CDR3 alone, 42 bases in frame from the first base. CDR1 MNHEY and CDR2 SVGEGT are derived from the germline V gene. The junction carries 15 bases between V and J, which are trimmed by 5 bases and 5 bases respectively.